A selection of T cell receptor beta chains follows, all from one sample in a study of cytomegalovirus exposure and HLA in healthy donors. Repertoires were generated with immunoSEQ multiplex PCR, while TCRdb's copy carries only in-frame clones and drops some. This sample yields under 150,000 clones, of which more than 80% are seen a single time; more than 2.5% belongs to the top ten. What was sequenced was PBMCs. Receptor source: a male donor in good health and CMV-seronegative. Both conserved end residues are part of each CDR3. A D gene is named only where the DNA matches it firmly. Size values are once, few and many counts, or a class for expanded clones, and some rows have none.

cdr3_length	d_call	clone_size	v_call	j_call	cdr3_nt	cdr3_aa
16	-	once	TRBV10-3	TRBJ2-7	TGTGCCATCAGATACTCCTTGACAGAAACAACCTACGAGCAGTACTTC	CAIRYSLTETTYEQYF
13	-	-	TRBV6-1	TRBJ1-6	TGTGCCAGCAGACAGGTATCTAATTCACCCCTCCACTTT	CASRQVSNSPLHF
15	TRBD1	-	TRBV7-2	TRBJ2-3	TGTGCCAGCAGCCTCCCGGGACAGGGGATAGATACGCAGTATTTT	CASSLPGQGIDTQYF
14	TRBD2	-	TRBV5-1	TRBJ2-7	TGCGCCAGCAGCTTGACTAGCGGGGGGTACGAGCAGTACTTC	CASSLTSGGYEQYF
15	-	-	TRBV4-2	TRBJ1-1	TGTGCCAGCAGCCAAGATTCGTACGGGAACACTGAAGCTTTCTTT	CASSQDSYGNTEAFF
14	TRBD1	-	TRBV28	TRBJ1-1	TGTGCCAGCAGTCGACAGGGGGCGGGTACTGAAGCTTTCTTT	CASSRQGAGTEAFF
14	TRBD1	few	TRBV6-5	TRBJ1-2	TGTGCCAGCAGTTACCTGGACAGGGCATATGGCTACACCTTC	CASSYLDRAYGYTF
14	-	-	TRBV9	TRBJ2-7	TGTGCCAGCAGCGTCAAGGCAGGGGTTGACGAGCAGTACTTC	CASSVKAGVDEQYF
11	-	-	TRBV27	TRBJ2-1	TGTGCCAGCAGTTTACCGGGATTGGGGTTCTTC	CASSLPGLGFF
16	-	-	TRBV5-4	TRBJ1-1	TGTGCCAGCAGCATTGACCCCGGGAGGGCAGGAACTGAAGCTTTCTTT	CASSIDPGRAGTEAFF